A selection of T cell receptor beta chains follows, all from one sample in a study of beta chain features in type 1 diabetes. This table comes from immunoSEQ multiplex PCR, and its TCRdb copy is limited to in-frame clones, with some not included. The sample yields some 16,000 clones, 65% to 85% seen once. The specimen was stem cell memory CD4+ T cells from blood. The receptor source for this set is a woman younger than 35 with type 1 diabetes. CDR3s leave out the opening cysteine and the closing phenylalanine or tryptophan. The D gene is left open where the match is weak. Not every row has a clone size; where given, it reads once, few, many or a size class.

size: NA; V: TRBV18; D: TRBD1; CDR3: ASSGQGAVTEAF
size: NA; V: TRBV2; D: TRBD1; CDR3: ASSLQGREVAEAF
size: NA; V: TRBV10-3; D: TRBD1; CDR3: AISGPGQGANPGANVLT
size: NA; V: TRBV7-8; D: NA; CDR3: ASSPSGGPDTQY
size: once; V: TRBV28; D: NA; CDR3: ASSSWSRARPHSYNEQF
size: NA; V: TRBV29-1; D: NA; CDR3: SVGKLSSYEQY
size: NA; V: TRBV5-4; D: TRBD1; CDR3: ASSSKPTGVRTEAF
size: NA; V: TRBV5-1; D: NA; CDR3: ASSDGGYEQY
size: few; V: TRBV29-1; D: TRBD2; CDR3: SGKRDRYNEQF
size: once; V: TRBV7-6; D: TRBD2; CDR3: ASTPEVAGMRLTETQY
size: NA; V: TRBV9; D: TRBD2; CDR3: ASSVSGRVSYNEQF
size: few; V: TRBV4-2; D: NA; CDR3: ASSHWPGLRYNEQF
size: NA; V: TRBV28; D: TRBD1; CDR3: ASSLKPGTVVSYEQY
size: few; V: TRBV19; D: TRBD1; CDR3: ASRMPGTGLQPQH
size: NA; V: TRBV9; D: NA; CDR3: ASSVVGGLNEQF
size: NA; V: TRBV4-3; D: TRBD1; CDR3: ASSDRGDGYT
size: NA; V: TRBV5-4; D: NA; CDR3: ASRTGGIDPNTEAF
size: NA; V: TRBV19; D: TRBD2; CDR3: ATRTSGRASDTQY
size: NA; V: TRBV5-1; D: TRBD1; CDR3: ASSFTGDRQF
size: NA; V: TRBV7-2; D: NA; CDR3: ASSLAGDTEAF
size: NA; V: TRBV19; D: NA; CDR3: ASSELSGFNQPQH
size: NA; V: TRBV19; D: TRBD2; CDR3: ASRGGADTQY